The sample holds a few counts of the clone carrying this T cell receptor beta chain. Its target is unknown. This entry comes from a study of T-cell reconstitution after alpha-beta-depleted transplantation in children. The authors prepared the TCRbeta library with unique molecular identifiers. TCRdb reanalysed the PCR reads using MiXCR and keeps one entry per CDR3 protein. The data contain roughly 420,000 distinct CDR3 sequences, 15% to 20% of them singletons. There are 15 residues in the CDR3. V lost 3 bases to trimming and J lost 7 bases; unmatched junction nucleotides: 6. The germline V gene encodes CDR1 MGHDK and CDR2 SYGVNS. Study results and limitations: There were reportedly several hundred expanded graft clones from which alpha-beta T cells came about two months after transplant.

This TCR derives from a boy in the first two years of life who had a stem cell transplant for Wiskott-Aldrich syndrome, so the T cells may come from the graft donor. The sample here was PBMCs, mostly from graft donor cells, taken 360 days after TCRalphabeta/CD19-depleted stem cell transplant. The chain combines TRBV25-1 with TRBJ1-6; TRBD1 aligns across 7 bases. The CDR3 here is CASSDLDRLNSPLHF. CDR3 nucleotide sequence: TGTGCCAGCAGTGACTTGGACAGGTTAAATTCACCCCTCCACTTT.